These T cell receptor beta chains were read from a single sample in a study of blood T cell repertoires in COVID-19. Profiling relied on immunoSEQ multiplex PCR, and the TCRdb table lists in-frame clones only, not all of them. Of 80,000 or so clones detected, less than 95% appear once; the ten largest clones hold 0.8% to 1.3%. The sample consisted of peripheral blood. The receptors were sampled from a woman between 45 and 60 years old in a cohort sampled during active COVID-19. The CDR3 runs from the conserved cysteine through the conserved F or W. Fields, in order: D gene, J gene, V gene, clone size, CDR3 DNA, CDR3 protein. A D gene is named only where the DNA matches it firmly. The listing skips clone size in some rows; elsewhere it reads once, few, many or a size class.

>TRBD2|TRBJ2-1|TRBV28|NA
TGTGCCAGCAGCTCCACCGGGACTACTTACAATGAGCAGTTCTTC
CASSSTGTTYNEQFF
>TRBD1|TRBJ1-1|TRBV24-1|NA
TGTGCCACAGTCGACAGGGGTGGGACTGAAGCTTTCTTT
CATVDRGGTEAFF
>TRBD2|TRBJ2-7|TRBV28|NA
TGTGCCAGCAGTTCACTAGCGCGGTTTACGCACGAGCAGTACTTC
CASSSLARFTHEQYF
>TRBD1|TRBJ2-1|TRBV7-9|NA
TGTGCCAGCAGTTTAGGGCAGGGGGAAGGCAATGAGCAGTTCTTC
CASSLGQGEGNEQFF
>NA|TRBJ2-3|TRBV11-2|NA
TGTGCCAGCATGTCGAGGGAGGCCGCAGATACGCAGTATTTT
CASMSREAADTQYF
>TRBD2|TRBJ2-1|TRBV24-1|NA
TGTGCCACCAGTTACAGCGGGAGTGTCTACAATGAGCAGTTCTTC
CATSYSGSVYNEQFF
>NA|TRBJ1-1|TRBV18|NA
TGTGCCAGCTCACCAAATCGCAGGCCCGAAGTAACTGAAGCTTTCTTT
CASSPNRRPEVTEAFF
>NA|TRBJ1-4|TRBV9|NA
TGTGCCAGCAGCGTAGGCCCAGAAGAAAAACTGTTTTTT
CASSVGPEEKLFF
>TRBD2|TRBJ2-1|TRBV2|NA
TGTGCCACCAAATTTGGGACTAGCGTTGATGAGCAGTTCTTC
CATKFGTSVDEQFF
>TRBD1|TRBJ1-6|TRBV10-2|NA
TGCGCCAGCAGTGGGGCCGGGACAGGGTATTCACCCCTCCACTTT
CASSGAGTGYSPLHF
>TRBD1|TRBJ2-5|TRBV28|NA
TGTGCCAGCAGGGACAGGGTAGAGACCCAGTACTTC
CASRDRVETQYF
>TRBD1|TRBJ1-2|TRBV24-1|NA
TGTGCCACCAGTGGCGCATTGCCGGGACAGGGCAATTATGGCTACACCTTC
CATSGALPGQGNYGYTF
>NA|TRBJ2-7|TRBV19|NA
TGTGCCAGTAGTACCGCCTTCGGGTACGAGCAGTACTTC
CASSTAFGYEQYF
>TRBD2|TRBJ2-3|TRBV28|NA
TGTGCCAGCAGTTTACCCCTTAGCGGGTACACAGATACGCAGTATTTT
CASSLPLSGYTDTQYF
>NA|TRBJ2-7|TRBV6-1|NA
TGTGCCAGCAGTGAGGGGCTTCACTACGAGCAGTACTTC
CASSEGLHYEQYF
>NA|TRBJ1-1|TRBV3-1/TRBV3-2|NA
TGTGCCAGCAGCCGACGGGGACAAAACACTGAAGCTTTCTTT
CASSRRGQNTEAFF
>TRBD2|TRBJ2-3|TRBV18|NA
TGTGCCAGCTCATCGGGACTAGCGGAGGGGCTAAGCACAGATACGCAGTATTTT
CASSSGLAEGLSTDTQYF
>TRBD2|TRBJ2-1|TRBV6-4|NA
TGTGCCAGCAGTGCGGAAAGCGGGAGAACGGATGAGCAGTTCTTC
CASSAESGRTDEQFF
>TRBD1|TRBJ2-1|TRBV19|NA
TGTGCCAGTAGTGTCCAGGGGGCCGATGAGCAGTTCTTC
CASSVQGADEQFF
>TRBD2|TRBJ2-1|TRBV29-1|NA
TGCAGCGTTGCCCCCGGGACTAGCGGAAACAATGAGCAGTTCTTC
CSVAPGTSGNNEQFF
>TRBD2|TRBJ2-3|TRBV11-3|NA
TGTGCCAGCAGCGAAGGCGGGAGTGGCACAGATACGCAGTATTTT
CASSEGGSGTDTQYF
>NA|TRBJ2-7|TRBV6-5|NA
TGTGCCAGCAGGGAGCGGGCCCCTCTGAGGGAGCAGTACTTC
CASRERAPLREQYF
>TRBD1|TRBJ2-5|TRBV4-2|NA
TGTGCCAGCAGCCCAGGGGGCTGGGAGACCCAGTACTTC
CASSPGGWETQYF
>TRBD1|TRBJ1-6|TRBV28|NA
TGTGCCAGCAGAACAGGGGGTTCACCCCTCCACTTT
CASRTGGSPLHF
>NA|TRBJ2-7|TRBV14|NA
TGTGCCAGCAGCCAAGAGTGGCGGGAGCAGTACTTC
CASSQEWREQYF
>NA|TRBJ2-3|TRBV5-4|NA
TGTGCCAGCAGCTTGGCAGGAGGTTCAGATACGCAGTATTTT
CASSLAGGSDTQYF
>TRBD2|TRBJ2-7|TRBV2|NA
TGTGCCAGCAGTGACACCGGGCTAGCGGGAGTAGGGGAGCAGTACTTC
CASSDTGLAGVGEQYF
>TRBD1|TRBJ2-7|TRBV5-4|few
TGTGCCAGCAGCTTGGGGGGACAGGGGCCAGTCGAGCAGTACTTC
CASSLGGQGPVEQYF
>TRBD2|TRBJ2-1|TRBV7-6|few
TGTGCCAGCAGCTTTTCTCGCGGGAGCAGAAATGAGCAGTTCTTC
CASSFSRGSRNEQFF
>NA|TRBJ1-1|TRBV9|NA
TGTGCCAGCAGCCCCCGGGATCCCTCCACTGAAGCTTTCTTT
CASSPRDPSTEAFF
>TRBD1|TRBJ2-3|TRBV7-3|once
TGTGCCAGCAGCGCGTCCGGGACAGTGAAGAACACAGATACGCAGTATTTT
CASSASGTVKNTDTQYF
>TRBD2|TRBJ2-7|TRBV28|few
TGTGCCAGCAGTTTAGGACTAGCTCGGAACTTC
CASSLGLARNF
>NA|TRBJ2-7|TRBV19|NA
TGTGCCAGTACCTCGTCCCCCATGGCAGGGCAAAGCTACGAGCAGTACTTC
CASTSSPMAGQSYEQYF
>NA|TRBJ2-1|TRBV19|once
TGTGCCAGTAGTATAGATCGTGGGGTAGGGGGCTACAATGAGCAGTTCTTC
CASSIDRGVGGYNEQFF
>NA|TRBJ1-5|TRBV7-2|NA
TGTGCCAGCAGCCTGACATCGCGAGGCAATCAGCCCCAGCATTTT
CASSLTSRGNQPQHF
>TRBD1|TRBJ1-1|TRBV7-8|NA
TGTGCCAGCAGCCTTGGGACAGGGGGCAGGAACACTGAAGCTTTCTTT
CASSLGTGGRNTEAFF
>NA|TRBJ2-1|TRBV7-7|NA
TGTGCCAGCAGCCGGACTGACGAGAACAATGAGCAGTTCTTC
CASSRTDENNEQFF
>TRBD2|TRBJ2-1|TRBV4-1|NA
TGCGCCAGCAGTGATACTAGCGGAACCTACAATGAGCAGTTCTTC
CASSDTSGTYNEQFF
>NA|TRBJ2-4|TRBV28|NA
TGTGCCAGCAGACTTTCGAGGACAGCAATAAACATTCAGTACTTC
CASRLSRTAINIQYF
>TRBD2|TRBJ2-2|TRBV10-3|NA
TGTGCCATCAGTGTTAGCGGGAGCGGCGGGGAGCTGTTTTTT
CAISVSGSGGELFF
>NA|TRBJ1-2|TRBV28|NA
TGTGCCAGCAGTACTGAACAGGCCTATGGCTACACCTTC
CASSTEQAYGYTF
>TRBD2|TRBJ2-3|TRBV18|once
TGTGCCAGCTCACCCGCCCAGCGGGGGAACACAGATACGCAGTATTTT
CASSPAQRGNTDTQYF
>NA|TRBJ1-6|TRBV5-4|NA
TGTGCCAGCAGCTTACCAGGCGACCATTCACCCCTCCACTTT
CASSLPGDHSPLHF
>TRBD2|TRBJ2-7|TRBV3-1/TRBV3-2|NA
TGTGCCAGCAGCCAAGTTAGGGCGGGAGGAACGTCCTACGAGCAGTACTTC
CASSQVRAGGTSYEQYF
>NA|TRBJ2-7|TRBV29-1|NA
TGCAGCGTTGTGGCTAGCAGCTCCTACGAGCAGTACTTC
CSVVASSSYEQYF
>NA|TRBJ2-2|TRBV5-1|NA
TGCGCCAGCAGCTTGGCCGGGGTAGCGGCCACCGGGGAGCTGTTTTTT
CASSLAGVAATGELFF
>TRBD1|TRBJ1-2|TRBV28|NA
TGTGCCAGCAGTTCAACAGGGGACCCAGGGAACACCTTC
CASSSTGDPGNTF
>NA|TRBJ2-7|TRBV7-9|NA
TGTGCCAGCAGCTGGGTTAGGGCCAGCAGGGAATTTGAAGAGCAGTACTTC
CASSWVRASREFEEQYF
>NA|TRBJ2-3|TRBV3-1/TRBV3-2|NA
TGTGCCAGCAGCCAAACAACTACCCCCACAGATACGCAGTATTTT
CASSQTTTPTDTQYF
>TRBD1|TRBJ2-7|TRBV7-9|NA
TGTGCCAGCAGCTGGACAGGGGAGCCTCCCTACGAGCAGTACTTC
CASSWTGEPPYEQYF
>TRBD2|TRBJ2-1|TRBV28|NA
TGTGCCAGCAAGGCGGCACTAGCGTCCCATGAGCAGTTCTTC
CASKAALASHEQFF
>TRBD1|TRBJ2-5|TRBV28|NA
TGTGCCAGCAGCGGACAGGGTGGAGGGTGGATGGAGACCCAGTACTTC
CASSGQGGGWMETQYF
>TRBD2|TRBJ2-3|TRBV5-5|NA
TGTGCCAGCCCTAAGGAAGGGGAGGGGAGCACAGATACGCAGTATTTT
CASPKEGEGSTDTQYF
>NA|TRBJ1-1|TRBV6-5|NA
TGTGCCAGCAGTTACTCGGAACAGGGCATGGACACTGAAGCTTTCTTT
CASSYSEQGMDTEAFF
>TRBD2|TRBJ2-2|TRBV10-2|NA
TGCGCCAGCAGTGAAGTAGCGGGCTCCACCGGGGAGCTGTTTTTT
CASSEVAGSTGELFF